A selection of T cell receptor beta chains follows, all from one sample in a study of T cell changes during pregnancy in multiple sclerosis. Method: immunoSEQ multiplex PCR; TCRdb's copy keeps in-frame clones and lacks some. The table has 55,000 to 95,000 clones, around nine tenths seen once. Sequences were derived from peripheral blood, sampled in the second trimester of pregnancy. These receptors were collected from a female donor in good health, enrolled as a control in a pregnancy study. The CDR3 runs from the conserved cysteine through the conserved F or W. A D gene is named only where the DNA matches it firmly. Rows may omit the clone size; those that give it use once, few, many or a size class.

size	V	D	J	length	CDR3	DNA
NA	TRBV4-3	TRBD1	TRBJ2-7	15	CASSPLWTGSYEQYF	TGCGCCAGCAGCCCCCTATGGACAGGGAGCTACGAGCAGTACTTC
few	TRBV10-3	TRBD1	TRBJ1-2	13	CAIRGTGVYGYTF	TGTGCCATCAGGGGGACAGGGGTCTATGGCTACACCTTC
once	TRBV9	TRBD2	TRBJ2-3	16	CASSGGSGGLADTQYF	TGTGCCAGCAGCGGAGGGAGCGGGGGGTTAGCAGATACGCAGTATTTT
NA	TRBV2	NA	TRBJ2-3	13	CASSPSVTDTQYF	TGTGCCAGCAGCCCTTCGGTCACAGATACGCAGTATTTT
NA	TRBV4-1	NA	TRBJ1-1	14	CASSLQHRNTEAFF	TGCGCCAGCAGCCTACAACACAGGAACACTGAAGCTTTCTTT
NA	TRBV5-1	NA	TRBJ1-2	14	CASSLAHPGYGYTF	TGCGCCAGCAGCTTGGCACATCCAGGTTATGGCTACACCTTC
NA	TRBV6-1	TRBD1	TRBJ2-1	15	CASSEPGQGKVEQFF	TGTGCCAGCAGTGAACCGGGACAGGGGAAAGTTGAGCAGTTCTTC
NA	TRBV5-5	TRBD1	TRBJ1-4	16	CASSLRPGTEEEKLFF	TGTGCCAGCAGCTTGCGCCCCGGGACAGAGGAGGAAAAACTGTTTTTT
NA	TRBV19	NA	TRBJ1-3	14	CASRNQGSGNTIYF	TGTGCCAGTAGAAACCAGGGGTCTGGAAACACCATATATTTT
NA	TRBV2	NA	TRBJ2-7	17	CASSEQGQAVIFYEQYF	TGTGCCAGCAGTGAACAGGGGCAGGCTGTTATTTTCTACGAGCAGTACTTC
NA	TRBV15	TRBD1	TRBJ1-3	17	CATSRDGTGSSGNTIYF	TGTGCCACCAGCAGAGATGGGACAGGGAGCTCTGGAAACACCATATATTTT
NA	TRBV7-9	NA	TRBJ1-4	19	CASSFRAGRDRGYDEKLFF	TGTGCCAGCAGCTTCCGGGCAGGACGGGATCGGGGGTACGATGAAAAACTGTTTTTT
NA	TRBV4-3	NA	TRBJ2-5	15	CASSQDKGAGETQYF	TGCGCCAGCAGCCAAGATAAGGGGGCGGGGGAGACCCAGTACTTC
NA	TRBV4-3	TRBD1	TRBJ1-2	15	CASKMGDRPNYGYTF	TGCGCCAGCAAGATGGGGGACAGACCTAACTATGGCTACACCTTC
NA	TRBV19	NA	TRBJ1-2	11	CASREGYGYTF	TGTGCCAGTAGGGAGGGCTATGGCTACACCTTC
NA	TRBV7-2	NA	TRBJ2-2	12	CASSNRVGELFF	TGTGCCAGCAGCAACAGGGTAGGGGAGCTGTTTTTT
NA	TRBV2	TRBD1	TRBJ2-2	14	CASRIQGLTGELFF	TGTGCCAGCAGGATACAGGGGTTAACCGGGGAGCTGTTTTTT
NA	TRBV27	TRBD1	TRBJ2-7	12	CASSRQGYEQYF	TGTGCCAGCAGTCGACAGGGTTACGAGCAGTACTTC
NA	TRBV5-6	NA	TRBJ2-4	12	CASSLGRDIQYF	TGTGCCAGCAGCTTGGGGAGGGACATTCAGTACTTC
NA	TRBV28	TRBD1	TRBJ1-5	17	CASSLTDRGLSNQPQHF	TGTGCCAGCAGTTTAACAGACAGGGGGCTTAGCAATCAGCCCCAGCATTTT
NA	TRBV4-2	NA	TRBJ2-1	15	CASSHQRAGYNEQFF	TGTGCCAGCAGCCATCAGAGAGCGGGCTACAATGAGCAGTTCTTC
once	TRBV18	TRBD1	TRBJ1-1	15	CASSPANRGNTEAFF	TGTGCCAGCTCACCTGCTAACAGGGGGAACACTGAAGCTTTCTTT
NA	TRBV7-2	TRBD1	TRBJ2-7	14	CASRRDRGTYEQYF	TGTGCCAGCAGGAGGGACAGGGGCACCTACGAGCAGTACTTC
NA	TRBV6-5	TRBD1	TRBJ2-7	14	CASSYSRDSHEQYF	TGTGCCAGCAGTTACTCGAGGGACAGCCACGAGCAGTACTTC
NA	TRBV11-3	NA	TRBJ2-3	14	CASSLGRAEDTQYF	TGTGCCAGCAGCTTAGGCAGGGCGGAAGATACGCAGTATTTT
NA	TRBV18	NA	TRBJ2-7	15	CASSRPIGSSYEQYF	TGTGCCAGCTCACGACCAATAGGGAGCTCCTACGAGCAGTACTTC